The 5 T cell receptor beta chains presented below share a single source sample, sequenced in a study of blood T cell repertoires in COVID-19. TCRdb's copy holds only in-frame clones and misses some; the assay was immunoSEQ multiplex PCR. The data show about 180,000 clones, with approximately 85% seen just once and 9.8% held by the top ten. The source material was peripheral blood. The source is a woman older than 75 with acute or convalescent COVID-19.

This clone was seen only once. The CDR3 spells CASTTGGGRIGEQYF. CDR3 coding DNA: TGCGCCAGCACCACCGGGGGGGGGCGGATAGGCGAGCAGTACTTC. The chain joins TRBV5-1 to TRBJ2-7; 8 nucleotides align to TRBD2. Germline trimming cut 6 bases from V and 6 bases from J; bases unmatched to any gene: 14. Germline loops: CDR1 SGHRS, CDR2 YFSETQ. The CDR3 loop spans 15 amino acids.

The rearrangement joins TRBV3-1 (or the pseudogene TRBV3-2) to TRBJ2-2, with TRBD1 identical over 7 bases. Germline V lookup: CDR1 LGHDT, CDR2 YNNKEL (reference sequence). The CDR3 contains 14 residues. V was pared by 6 bases and J by 7 bases, with 8 bases of the junction left unmatched. CDR3 DNA sequence: TGTGCCAGCAGTGACGCCCCAGGGGGCGGGGAGCTGTTTTTT. Translated: CASSDAPGGGELFF.

The chain has TRBV19 and TRBJ2-3; TRBD1 matches 8 bases. The CDR3 extends over 16 amino acids. Germline CDR1 LNHDA, CDR2 SQIVND (reference sequence). J was trimmed by 1 base and V by 9 bases; bases with no gene match: 12. The CDR3 protein is CASHHTRGQCTDTQYF. CDR3 coding DNA: TGTGCCAGCCATCATACCAGGGGGCAATGCACAGATACGCAGTATTTT.

In its sample, this clone was seen once. The J gene is TRBJ2-7, the V gene TRBV15; 13 bases agree with TRBD2. Germline assignment: CDR1 LNHNV and CDR2 YYDKDF (reference sequence). Losses at the gene ends were 4 bases for V and 6 bases for J; bases not matched to a gene: 9. This CDR3 spans 16 amino acids. The CDR3, as DNA: TGTGCCACCAGCAACACCGGACTAGCGGGAGACAGCGAGCAGTACTTC. Protein sequence: CATSNTGLAGDSEQYF.

J is TRBJ2-7 and V is TRBV29-1; 7 nucleotides agree with TRBD2. Germline V gives CDR1 SQVTM, CDR2 ANQGSEA. The CDR3 is made up of 15 amino acids. J lost 5 bases, V lost 6 bases, and 16 bases had no gene match. The CDR3 sequence: CSVLTPLGGSNEQYF. The CDR3 nucleotides are TGCAGCGTCCTGACCCCCCTCGGGGGGAGCAACGAGCAGTACTTC.